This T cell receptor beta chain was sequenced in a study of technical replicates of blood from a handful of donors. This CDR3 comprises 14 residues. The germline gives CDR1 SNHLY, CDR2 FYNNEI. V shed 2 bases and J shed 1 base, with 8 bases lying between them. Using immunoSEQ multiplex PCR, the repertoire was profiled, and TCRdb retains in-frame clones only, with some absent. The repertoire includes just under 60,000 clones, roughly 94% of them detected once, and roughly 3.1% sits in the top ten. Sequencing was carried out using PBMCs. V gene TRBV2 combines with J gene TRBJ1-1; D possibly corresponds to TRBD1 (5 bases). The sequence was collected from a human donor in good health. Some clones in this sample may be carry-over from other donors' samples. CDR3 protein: CASSESGENTEAFF. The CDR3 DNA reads TGTGCCAGCAGTGAATCGGGGGAGAACACTGAAGCTTTCTTT.